These 3 T cell receptor beta chains came from one sample sequenced in a study of blood T cell repertoires in COVID-19 (dated by TCRdb to the early 2020s). Receptors were amplified or captured by the immunoSEQ multiplex PCR assay. Imported from immuneACCESS, the table was reduced by TCRdb to in-frame sequences with V and J called. These copies leave out some clones; in studies compared against another copy, an unresolved V gene accounts for under half, and the cause of the remainder is not known. This sample lists about 170,000 clones; roughly 86% were detected once. The ten largest clones add up to 6% to 9% of the sample. Sequenced: peripheral blood. The origin of the receptors is a middle-aged man who had recovered from COVID-19.

The rearrangement joins TRBV4-1 to TRBJ2-1; 12 nucleotides align to TRBD2. The J segment lost 4 bases and the V segment lost 5 bases, leaving 3 bases of the junction unmatched. CDR1 and CDR2 (germline): MGHRA, YSYEKL. The CDR3 is 15 residues long. CDR3 DNA: TGCGCCAGCAGCACTGGACTAGCGGGGTACAATGAGCAGTTCTTC. It yields the protein CASSTGLAGYNEQFF.

J is TRBJ2-2 and V is TRBV9; D perhaps matches TRBD1 (5 bases). Trimming cost V 3 bases and J 13 bases, with 13 bases left between them. CDR1 and CDR2 (germline): SGDLS, YYNGEE. CDR3 length equals 12 residues. The CDR3 nucleotides are TGTGCCAGCAGCGGCTTAAAGGGGTGGCTGTTTTTT. Its protein product is CASSGLKGWLFF.

This chain links TRBV29-1 with TRBJ2-1; 11 positions match TRBD2. Trimming removed 3 bases from V and 7 bases from J; junction bases left unmatched: 11. This CDR3 has 16 residues. Germline CDR1 and CDR2: SQVTM and ANQGSEA. CDR3 DNA sequence: TGCAGCGTTGATACTAGCGGGGGAATATCTGGTAATGAGCAGTTCTTC. Translated: CSVDTSGGISGNEQFF.